These T cell receptor beta chains were read from a single sample in a study of OX40 agonist ivuxolimab in advanced cancers. The data were produced by immunoSEQ multiplex PCR, yet TCRdb's version contains in-frame clones alone and is incomplete. The sample contains tens of thousands of clones, roughly 90% of which appear only once. This specimen consisted of CD4+ or CD8+ T cells sorted from blood, obtained in a trial of the OX40 agonist ivuxolimab. These TCRs come from an adult with an advanced solid tumor such as melanoma, head and neck, liver or kidney cancer. Both conserved end residues are part of each CDR3. D genes are given only for firm matches.

V gene	D gene	J gene	CDR3 DNA	CDR3 protein
TRBV2	TRBD2	TRBJ2-3	TGTGCCGTCGCTAAAGGCGGGAGGATCCCAGATACGCAGTATTTT	CAVAKGGRIPDTQYF
TRBV19	NA	TRBJ1-1	TGTGCCAGTAGTATTCCGGGTATGAACACTGAAGCTTTCTTT	CASSIPGMNTEAFF
TRBV4-1	TRBD1	TRBJ2-7	TGCGCCAGCAGCCAAGACCAGACAGGGGCCCTAGGCGAGCAGTACTTC	CASSQDQTGALGEQYF
TRBV18	TRBD1	TRBJ1-4	TGTGCCAGCTCAGCGGACAGGGCCGCGGAAAAACTGTTTTTT	CASSADRAAEKLFF
TRBV30	NA	TRBJ2-6	TGTGCCTGGAGTCTAGGATCTGGGGCCAACGTCCTGACTTTC	CAWSLGSGANVLTF
TRBV19	NA	TRBJ1-3	TGTGCCAGTAGTCCGGGACTCTTCTTCTCTGGAAACACCATATATTTT	CASSPGLFFSGNTIYF
TRBV5-1	TRBD2	TRBJ2-7	TGCGCCAGCAGCAAACCGGGACTAGGAGCCGAGCAGTACTTC	CASSKPGLGAEQYF
TRBV19	NA	TRBJ2-7	TGTGCCAGTAGTATTGGGATGGGGACCTACGAGCAGTACTTC	CASSIGMGTYEQYF
TRBV19	NA	TRBJ2-7	TGTGCCAGTAGTATCATTTCCCTCGGGCTCGACGAGCAGTACTTC	CASSIISLGLDEQYF
TRBV18	NA	TRBJ1-1	TGTGCCAGCTCACCACCGGCAGGGCTGGGCACTGAAGCTTTCTTT	CASSPPAGLGTEAFF
TRBV7-9	TRBD1	TRBJ1-1	TGTGCCAGCAGCCAGACAGGGGGCGAGTTTGAAGCTTTCTTT	CASSQTGGEFEAFF
TRBV4-2	NA	TRBJ1-2	TGTGCCAGCAGCCAAGATGCGGGGGGGGCGGAAAACTATGGCTACACCTTC	CASSQDAGGAENYGYTF
TRBV7-7	NA	TRBJ2-3	TGTGCTAGCAGTAAGGGTTTGAGCACAGATACGCAGTATTTT	CASSKGLSTDTQYF
TRBV10-3	TRBD1	TRBJ2-2	TGTGCCATCAGCCAAACAGGGGTTTCCACCGGGGAGCTGTTTTTT	CAISQTGVSTGELFF
TRBV19	NA	TRBJ1-2	TGTGCCAGTAGGCTTGGGGGACCCAACTATGGCTACACCTTC	CASRLGGPNYGYTF
TRBV5-1	TRBD2	TRBJ2-3	TGCGCCAGCAGCTTAGGACCTAGCGGGAACACAGATACGCAGTATTTT	CASSLGPSGNTDTQYF
TRBV5-1	NA	TRBJ1-1	TGCGCCAGCAGCTTGGTTCAGGGGAACACTGAAGCTTTCTTT	CASSLVQGNTEAFF